The 5 T cell receptor beta chains given below trace back to one sample, sequenced in a study of tissue T cells after allogeneic stem cell transplantation. TCRdb keeps only in-frame clones here, not all; method: immunoSEQ multiplex PCR. This sample yields roughly 42,000 clones, of which 80% to 95% are seen a single time; over 3% belongs to the top ten. This material consisted of blood, taken before transplantation. These receptors came from a woman between 35 and 70 years old who later had graft-versus-host disease after an allogeneic stem cell transplant.

This clone was observed a few times. The V gene is TRBV3-1 (or the pseudogene TRBV3-2), the J gene TRBJ1-6; no definite D call. Trimming removed 2 bases from V and 9 bases from J, with 14 bases in between. The CDR3 is 15 amino acids. The germline V gene encodes CDR1 LGHDT and CDR2 YNNKEL (reference sequence). CDR3 bases: TGTGCCAGCAGCCAAACTGGTCGAAGCGGTTCACCCCTCCACTTT. Protein: CASSQTGRSGSPLHF.

The chain joins TRBV5-1 to TRBJ1-5, with 7 bases matching TRBD1. V shed 0 bases and J 1 base; nucleotides not matched to a gene: 10. This CDR3 comprises 18 residues. Germline V gives CDR1 SGHRS, CDR2 YFSETQ. The CDR3 sequence: CASSLVWVVRGSNQPQHF. The CDR3 nucleotides read TGCGCCAGCAGCTTGGTATGGGTTGTCAGGGGGAGCAATCAGCCCCAGCATTTT.

In its sample, this clone was seen once. J is TRBJ1-1 and V is TRBV3-1 (or the pseudogene TRBV3-2); D is ambiguous. CDR3 length: 15 residues. Deletions cut 0 bases from V and 0 bases from J, with 8 bases between. Germline V lookup: CDR1 LGHDT, CDR2 YNNKEL (reference sequence). The CDR3 region is CASSQEGQLNTEAFF. The DNA of the CDR3 is TGTGCCAGCAGCCAAGAAGGTCAGCTGAACACTGAAGCTTTCTTT.

This chain links TRBV9 with TRBJ1-1; D is possibly TRBD1 (6 bases). V lost 0 bases and J lost 1, with 16 bases in between. This CDR3 has 17 residues. Looked up from germline, CDR1 is SGDLS and CDR2 is YYNGEE. The CDR3 DNA follows: TGTGCCAGCAGCGTAGGTAGGTCAGGGGTAACGAACACTGAAGCTTTCTTT. It encodes CASSVGRSGVTNTEAFF.

The V call is TRBV5-4, the J call TRBJ1-1; 7 bases align to TRBD1. CDR1 and CDR2 from the germline V gene are SGHNT and YYREEE (reference sequence). CDR3 size: 13 residues. The V gene end was trimmed by 1 base and the J gene end by 7 bases; junction bases not matched to a gene: 4. The CDR3, as DNA: TGTGCCAGCAGCTTGAATCGGGACAGTGAAGCTTTCTTT. It yields the protein CASSLNRDSEAFF.